What follows is one T cell receptor (beta chain) and its context. Its target antigen remains unknown. No much larger clone exists at a distance of one base, and base qualities are not known. The germline V gene (reference sequence) yields GTSNPN for CDR1 and SVGIG for CDR2. Ends trimmed: V by 3 bases, J by 6 bases; bases unmatched to a gene: 13. CDR3 length: 17 amino acids, cysteine to phenylalanine. Of the read, only the CDR3 DNA is kept; its 51 bases are in frame from base 1. RNA was extracted with the RNeasy kit and roughly 0.45 to 1 ug was reverse transcribed using random hexamers. TCR beta CDR3 regions were amplified with the immunoSEQ multiplex PCR assay covering 54 Vbeta and 13 Jbeta segments. PCR amplification bias was corrected using a synthetic template baseline for primer optimization and computational correction. Turning to the authors' computational methods: Reads were assigned to V, D and J genes according to IMGT and analyzed in immunoSEQ Analyzer, with only productive sequences retained. To calculate clonality, Shannon entropy was normalized by log2 of the number of productive unique sequences and then subtracted from one. For each patient and control, public and private clones were evaluated among the 100 most prevalent clones. Clones were defined as Susac-specific if absent from the healthy and MS cohorts, from approximately 1,100 published viral clones and from other ImmuneACCESS disease sequences. The raw public data were reprocessed by TCRdb itself: fastp quality trimming at Q25, MiXCR clonotype calling, in-frame beta chains only. Rows are combined by CDR3 protein, so each entry shows the most common genes and DNA. These V and J calls derive from TCRdb rather than the authors' analysis. In this sample the table shows 150,000 or so distinct CDR3 sequences, roughly 95% of which occur a single time. 0.085% to 0.095% of the sample is held by the ten biggest clonotypes.

This specimen comes from a study of CD8 T cells in Susac syndrome (dated by TCRdb to between 2018 and 2020). Concerning the study at large: The study used repertoire sequencing to test whether antigen drove CD8+ T cell activation and differentiation in Susac syndrome.

Findings and caveats that apply to the study as a whole: The TCR sequencing and HLA analysis was acknowledged to have included a relatively small number of individuals.

Peripheral blood CD8+ and CD4+ T cells from healthy donors, Susac syndrome patients and multiple sclerosis patients were profiled using high-throughput TCR beta sequencing. Multiple sclerosis controls were treatment-naive patients with stable or active relapsing-remitting disease fulfilling revised McDonald criteria. CD8+ TEMRA cells were enriched by FACS, while bulk CD8+ and CD4+ T cells were purified by magnetic negative isolation. Blood was collected in EDTA tubes and processed within 24 hours, with PBMCs isolated through density gradient centrifugation. PBMCs destined for TCR sequencing were cryopreserved in liquid nitrogen and later thawed in a 37 °C water bath. The sorted or isolated CD4+, CD8+ and CD8+ TEMRA cells had a purity of 90% or higher.

This chain joins TRBV30 to TRBJ2-1, with 11 junctional bases fitting TRBD2. Input material: CD4+ T cells from PBMCs. The TCR sequence derives from a human donor with multiple sclerosis. Here the CDR3 is given as CAWSFGTSGTGGNEQFF. In nucleotide form, the sequence is TGTGCCTGGAGCTTTGGGACTAGCGGAACAGGGGGCAATGAGCAGTTCTTC.